The 5 T cell receptor beta chains below all came from one sample that was sequenced in a study of blood T cell repertoires in COVID-19. Produced via immunoSEQ multiplex PCR; TCRdb's table is partial and in-frame only. The sample has under 95,000 clones; around nine tenths are singletons. The sequenced material came from peripheral blood. The receptor set was obtained from a man in his forties with acute or convalescent COVID-19.

The chain links TRBV7-9 to TRBJ1-4; 8 bases align to TRBD1. The ends lost 5 bases at V and 5 bases at J; junction bases unmatched: 7. CDR3 length: 15 residues. Looked up from germline, CDR1 is SEHNR and CDR2 is FQNEAQ (reference sequence). The CDR3 nucleotides read TGTGCCAGCAGCCAATCAGGGGGCAGAAATGAAAAACTGTTTTTT. Its translation is CASSQSGGRNEKLFF.

This clone was seen a single time. The chain combines TRBV3-1 (or the pseudogene TRBV3-2) with TRBJ1-3, with no clear D. The CDR3 loop spans 15 amino acids. V lost 4 bases and J lost 2, with 12 bases in between. Germline CDR1 and CDR2: LGHDT and YNNKEL (reference sequence). The CDR3 DNA reads as TGTGCCAGCAGCCCGCTGGGAGGGCCTGGAAACACCATATATTTT. The encoded protein is CASSPLGGPGNTIYF.

The chain combines TRBV5-4 with TRBJ2-3, with a tentative D call TRBD2 (6 bases). Germline loops: CDR1 SGHNT, CDR2 YYREEE (reference sequence). V dropped 3 bases and J dropped 0 bases, with 14 bases sitting between them. There are 16 residues in the CDR3. This CDR3 is CASSSGDSPSTDTQYF. CDR3 bases: TGTGCCAGCAGCTCCGGGGACTCACCTAGCACAGATACGCAGTATTTT.

V usage is TRBV2 and J usage is TRBJ1-3; the D is unclear. CDR1 is SNHLY and CDR2 is FYNNEI in the germline V gene. The CDR3 is 14 amino acids. V was cut by 7 bases and J by 0 bases, with 10 bases left in between. CDR3 protein: CASMQRVSGNTIYF. The DNA for the CDR3 is TGTGCCAGCATGCAGAGGGTCTCTGGAAACACCATATATTTT.

The chain couples TRBV4-1 to TRBJ1-1; a weak D match, TRBD1 (5 bases). Germline V CDR1 and CDR2: MGHRA, YSYEKL. The CDR3 contains 16 residues. V was pared by 8 bases and J by 2 bases, with 21 bases between. The CDR3: CASQGGAFGGNTEAFF. In DNA, the CDR3 is TGCGCCAGCCAAGGCGGGGCCTTCGGCGGAAACACTGAAGCTTTCTTT.